This T cell receptor (beta chain) is from a study of cytomegalovirus exposure and HLA in healthy donors. General observations from the study: It is likely that the observed cluster of highly shared sequence variants was a sequencing artifact. TRBV6-2, TRBV6-3 and other indistinguishable V segments were excluded.

Comment on this clone: The antigen is undetermined.

CDR1 and CDR2 (germline): LGHNA, YNFKEQ. CDR3 length: 20 amino acids. Trimming at V came to 7 bases and at J to 1 base, leaving 19 bases not matched to a gene. The PCR ran on 60 Vbeta and 13 Jbeta primers. Under the authors' procedure: Later work found 74 million or so unique TCR beta chains, with about 10 million shared. The method was immunoSEQ multiplex PCR; TCRdb's version includes in-frame clones alone and lacks a portion of them. V, J and clone size derive from that table, while D and trimming were established from the DNA sequence. This table holds 100,000 to 150,000 clones, about 70% found once.

The V gene is TRBV4-2, the J gene TRBJ2-2, with 9 bases aligning to TRBD2. This TCR was recovered from a woman aged 55-70 years in good health and CMV-seropositive. Sequencing was carried out using PBMCs. This chain's CDR3 is CASTLRPPRGGYGNTGELFF. CDR3 coding DNA: TGTGCCAGCACCCTCCGCCCACCGCGGGGGGGGTATGGGAACACCGGGGAGCTGTTTTTT.